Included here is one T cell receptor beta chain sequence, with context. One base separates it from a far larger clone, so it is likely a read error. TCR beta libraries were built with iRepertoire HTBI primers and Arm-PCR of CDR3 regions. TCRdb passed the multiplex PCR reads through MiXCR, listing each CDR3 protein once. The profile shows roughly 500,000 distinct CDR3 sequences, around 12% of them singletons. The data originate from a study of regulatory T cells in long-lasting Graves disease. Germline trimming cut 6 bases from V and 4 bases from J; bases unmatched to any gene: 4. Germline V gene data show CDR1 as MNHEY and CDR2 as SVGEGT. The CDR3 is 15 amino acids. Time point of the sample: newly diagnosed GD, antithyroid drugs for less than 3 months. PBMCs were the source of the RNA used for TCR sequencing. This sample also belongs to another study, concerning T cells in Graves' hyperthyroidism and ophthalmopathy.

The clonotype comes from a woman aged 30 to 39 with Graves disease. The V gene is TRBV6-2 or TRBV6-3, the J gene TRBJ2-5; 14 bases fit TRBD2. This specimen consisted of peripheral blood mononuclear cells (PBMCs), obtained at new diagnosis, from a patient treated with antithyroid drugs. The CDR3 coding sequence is TGTGCCAGCAGCCAAGGGACTAGCGGGAGAGAGACCCAGTACTTC. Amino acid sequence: CASSQGTSGRETQYF.